The T cell receptor beta chain described here comes from a study of monozygotic twins with cystic fibrosis. The CDR3 is 14 residues long. Unmatched junction bases numbered 10, after V lost 6 bases and J lost 6 bases. Germline V gene lookup returns CDR1 MRHNA and CDR2 SNTAGT. In the case of this clone: Its antigen remains unknown.

Whole-study results and caveats: Low clonality (median roughly 0.0099) suggested a mostly naive repertoire. V usage most resembled the co-twin in 13 of 16 pairs. Monozygotic CF twins shared more identical nucleotide clonotypes than unrelated patients.

The repertoire was sequenced with immunoSEQ multiplex PCR; TCRdb's copy has only in-frame clones and lacks some. Seen here are roughly 25,000 clones, roughly 96% observed once, and the top ten hold around 3%. Sequenced material: blood. This clonotype was sampled from a girl aged 2-10 years with cystic fibrosis. This chain uses TRBV6-4 with TRBJ2-7; 8 bases agree with TRBD2. The CDR3 spells CASSPQRESGEQYF. The CDR3, as DNA: TGTGCCAGCAGCCCTCAGCGGGAGTCCGGCGAGCAGTACTTC.